The TCR beta chain under discussion was sequenced for a study of CD8+CD57+ T cells in acquired aplastic anemia. Across the whole study: Sorted CD4+ and CD8+ cell DNA averaged roughly 3 ug.

Germline CDR1 and CDR2: SGHTA and FQGTGA. The CDR3 is 15 amino acids. Genomic DNA provided the template from which TCR beta VDJ and CDR3 profiles were obtained. TCRdb called the reads again in MiXCR, with one record for every CDR3 protein. The sample holds around 210,000 distinct CDR3 sequences, 65% seen once. All sequencing subjects had displayed CD8+CD57+ cell expansion on flow cytometry. Each patient had severe acquired aplastic anemia. A remark on this clonotype: A read error may account for a junction end that differs from germline.

The sample consisted of sorted CD4+, CD8+, or CD8+CD57+ T cells (not recorded which) from PBMCs. The chain has TRBV7-3 and TRBJ2-6; no definite D call. This clonotype originated in a human donor with aplastic anemia. CDR3 bases: TGTGCTAGCAGCATGGGTGGCTCTGGGGCCAACGTCCTGACTTTC. Translation: CASSMGGSGANVLTF.